The sequence of this TCR beta chain was determined in a study of blood T cells in healthy people across ages. It was with a sample-barcoded 5' primer and a J-beta primer mix that a second PCR of roughly 6 to 12 cycles was run. TCRdb passed the 5' RACE reads through MiXCR, listing each CDR3 protein once. Of hundreds of thousands of distinct CDR3 sequences listed, approximately 31% are singletons. There are 20 residues in the CDR3. Germline V gene lookup returns CDR1 MNHEY and CDR2 SMNVEV (reference sequence). With 7 bases clipped from V and 3 bases from J, the junction kept 21 bases outside the gene matches. This clonotype has only a few counts.

The source material was blood. This sequence was found in a woman older than 75 in good health. The chain is built from TRBV27 and TRBJ2-2; the match to TRBD1 covers 9 bases. CDR3 DNA sequence: TGTGCCAGCACCTTTTTAGGCCCAACGGGACAGGGTTTTCACACCGGGGAGCTGTTTTTT. It translates to CASTFLGPTGQGFHTGELFF.